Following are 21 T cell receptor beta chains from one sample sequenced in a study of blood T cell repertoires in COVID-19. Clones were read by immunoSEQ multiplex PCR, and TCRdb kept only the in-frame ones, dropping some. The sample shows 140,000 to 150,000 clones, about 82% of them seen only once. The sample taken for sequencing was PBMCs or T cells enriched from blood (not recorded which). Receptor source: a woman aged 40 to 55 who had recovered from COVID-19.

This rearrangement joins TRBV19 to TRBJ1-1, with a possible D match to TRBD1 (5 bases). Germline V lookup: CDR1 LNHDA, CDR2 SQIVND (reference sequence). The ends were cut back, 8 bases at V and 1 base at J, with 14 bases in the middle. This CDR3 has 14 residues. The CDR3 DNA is TGTGCCAGTGCTTTACAGGACCAGAACACTGAAGCTTTCTTT. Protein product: CASALQDQNTEAFF. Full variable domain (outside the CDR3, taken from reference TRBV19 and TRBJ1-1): DGGITQSPKYLFRKEGQNVTLSCEQNLNHDAMYWYRQDPGQGLRLIYYSQIVNDFQKGDIAEGYSVSREKKESFPLTVTSAQKNPTAFYLCASALQDQNTEAFFGQGTRLTVV.

The CDR3 protein is CASRPSSGGASGELFF. CDR3 nucleotides: TGTGCCAGCAGACCCTCTAGCGGGGGGGCCTCCGGGGAGCTGTTTTTT. This chain joins TRBV11-2 and TRBJ2-2, with 12 positions matching TRBD2. The germline CDR1 and CDR2 sequences are SGHAT and FQNNGV. The trim removed 6 bases at V and 6 bases at J, leaving 8 bases unmatched. CDR3 size: 16 residues. Using reference TRBV11-2 and TRBJ2-2 for the parts outside the CDR3, the full variable domain is EAGVAQSPRYKIIEKRQSVAFWCNPISGHATLYWYQQILGQGPKLLIQFQNNGVVDDSQLPKDRFSAERLKGVDSTLKIQPAKLEDSAVYLCASRPSSGGASGELFFGEGSRLTVL.

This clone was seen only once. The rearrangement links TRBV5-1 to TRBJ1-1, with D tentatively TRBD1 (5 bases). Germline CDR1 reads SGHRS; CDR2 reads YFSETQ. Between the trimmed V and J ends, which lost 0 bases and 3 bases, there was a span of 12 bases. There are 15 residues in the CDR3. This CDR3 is CASSLELSGDTEAFF. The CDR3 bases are TGCGCCAGCAGCTTGGAGTTATCGGGGGACACTGAAGCTTTCTTT.

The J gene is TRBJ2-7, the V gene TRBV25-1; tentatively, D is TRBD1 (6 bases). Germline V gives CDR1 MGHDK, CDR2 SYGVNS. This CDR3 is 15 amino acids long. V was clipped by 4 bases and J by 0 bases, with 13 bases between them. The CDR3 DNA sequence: TGTGCCAGCAGTGGATTGGACAGCTACTCCTACGAGCAGTACTTC. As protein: CASSGLDSYSYEQYF.

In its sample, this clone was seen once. CDR3 protein: CASSVGTSGAYEQYF. In nucleotides, the CDR3 is TGTGCCAGCAGCGTCGGGACTAGCGGGGCCTACGAGCAGTACTTC. The gene calls are TRBV9 and TRBJ2-7; 13 bases are shared with TRBD2. Trimming cost V 2 bases and J 2 bases; bases outside gene matches: 1. The CDR3 sequence is 15 residues long. Germline V lookup: CDR1 SGDLS, CDR2 YYNGEE.

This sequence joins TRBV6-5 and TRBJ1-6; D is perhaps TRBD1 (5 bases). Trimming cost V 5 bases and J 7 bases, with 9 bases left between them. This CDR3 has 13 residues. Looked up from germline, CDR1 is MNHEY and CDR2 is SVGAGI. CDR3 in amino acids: CASSNGGNSPLHF. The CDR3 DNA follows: TGTGCCAGCAGTAACGGGGGAAATTCACCCCTCCACTTT.

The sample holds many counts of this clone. The CDR3 reads CASSLVQGAYEQFF. CDR3 in DNA: TGCGCCAGCAGCTTGGTTCAGGGGGCTTATGAGCAGTTCTTC. The J gene is TRBJ2-1, the V gene TRBV5-1; 8 bases align to TRBD1. The germline CDR1 and CDR2 sequences are SGHRS and YFSETQ. V was pared by 0 bases and J by 8 bases, with 4 bases of the junction left unmatched. The CDR3 extends over 14 amino acids.

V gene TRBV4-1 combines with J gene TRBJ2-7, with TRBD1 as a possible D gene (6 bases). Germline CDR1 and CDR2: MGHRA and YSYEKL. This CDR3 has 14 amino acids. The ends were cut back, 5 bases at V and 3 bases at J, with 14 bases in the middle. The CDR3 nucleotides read TGCGCCAGCAGCTTCCGGGACAACTACTACGAGCAGTACTTC. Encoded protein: CASSFRDNYYEQYF.

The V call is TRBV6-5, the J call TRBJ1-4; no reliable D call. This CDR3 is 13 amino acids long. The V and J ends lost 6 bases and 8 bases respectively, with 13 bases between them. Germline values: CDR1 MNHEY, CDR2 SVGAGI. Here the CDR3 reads CASSDLGGEKLFF. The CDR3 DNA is TGTGCCAGCAGCGACTTGGGAGGGGAAAAACTGTTTTTT.

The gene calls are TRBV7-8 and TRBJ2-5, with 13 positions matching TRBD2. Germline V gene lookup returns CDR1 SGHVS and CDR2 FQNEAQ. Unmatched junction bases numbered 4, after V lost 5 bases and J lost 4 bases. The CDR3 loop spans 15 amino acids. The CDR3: CASSTSGGAGETQYF. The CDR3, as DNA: TGTGCCAGCAGCACTAGCGGGGGGGCGGGAGAGACCCAGTACTTC.

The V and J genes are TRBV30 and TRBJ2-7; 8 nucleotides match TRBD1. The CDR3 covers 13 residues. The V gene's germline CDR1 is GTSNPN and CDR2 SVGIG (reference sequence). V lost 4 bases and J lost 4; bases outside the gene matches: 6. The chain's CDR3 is CAWKAGGRYEQYF. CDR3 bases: TGTGCCTGGAAGGCAGGGGGCCGTTACGAGCAGTACTTC.

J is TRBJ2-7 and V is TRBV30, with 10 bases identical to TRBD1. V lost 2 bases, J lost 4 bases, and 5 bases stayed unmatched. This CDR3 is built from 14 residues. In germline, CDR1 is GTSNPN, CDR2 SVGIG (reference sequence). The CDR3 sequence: CAWSPGQGEYEQYF. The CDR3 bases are TGTGCCTGGAGTCCCGGACAGGGGGAGTACGAGCAGTACTTC. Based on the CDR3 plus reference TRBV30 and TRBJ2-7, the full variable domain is SQTIHQWPATLVQPVGSPLSLECTVEGTSNPNLYWYRQAAGRGLQLLFYSVGIGQISSEVPQNLSASRPQDRQFILSSKKLLLSDSGFYLCAWSPGQGEYEQYFGPGTRLTVT.

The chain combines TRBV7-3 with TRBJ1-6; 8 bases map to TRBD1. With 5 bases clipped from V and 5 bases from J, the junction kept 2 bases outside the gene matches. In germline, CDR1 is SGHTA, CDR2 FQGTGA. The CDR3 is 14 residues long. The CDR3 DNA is TGTGCCAGCAGCAAGGGACAGGATAATTCACCCCTCCACTTT. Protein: CASSKGQDNSPLHF.

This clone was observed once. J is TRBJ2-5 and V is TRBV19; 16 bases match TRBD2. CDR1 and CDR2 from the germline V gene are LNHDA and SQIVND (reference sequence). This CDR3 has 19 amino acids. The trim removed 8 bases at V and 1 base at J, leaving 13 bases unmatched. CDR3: CASSSPPGLAGGPQETQYF. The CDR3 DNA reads TGTGCCAGTTCCTCCCCCCCGGGACTAGCGGGGGGGCCCCAAGAGACCCAGTACTTC.

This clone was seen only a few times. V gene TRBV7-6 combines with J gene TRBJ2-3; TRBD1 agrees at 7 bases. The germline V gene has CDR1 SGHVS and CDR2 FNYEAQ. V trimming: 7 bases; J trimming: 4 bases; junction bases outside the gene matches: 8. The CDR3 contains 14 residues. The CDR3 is CASNPGDSPDTQYF. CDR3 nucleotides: TGTGCCAGCAACCCCGGGGACAGTCCAGATACGCAGTATTTT.

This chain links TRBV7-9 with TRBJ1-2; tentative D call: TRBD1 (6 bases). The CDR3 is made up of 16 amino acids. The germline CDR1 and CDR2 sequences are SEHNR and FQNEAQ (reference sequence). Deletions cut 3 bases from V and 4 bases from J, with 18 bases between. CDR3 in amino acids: CASSLGTSIKPYGYTF. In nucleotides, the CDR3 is TGTGCCAGCAGCTTGGGGACATCAATTAAACCCTATGGCTACACCTTC. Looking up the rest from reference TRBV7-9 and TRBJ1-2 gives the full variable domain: DTGVSQNPRHKITKRGQNVTFRCDPISEHNRLYWYRQTLGQGPEFLTYFQNEAQLEKSRLLSDRFSAERPKGSFSTLEIQRTEQGDSAMYLCASSLGTSIKPYGYTFGSGTRLTVV.

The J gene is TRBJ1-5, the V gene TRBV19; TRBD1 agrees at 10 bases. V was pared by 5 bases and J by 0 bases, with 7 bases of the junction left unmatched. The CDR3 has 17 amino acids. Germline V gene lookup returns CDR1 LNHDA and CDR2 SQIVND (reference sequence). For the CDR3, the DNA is TGTGCCAGTAGTTGGCGGACAGGGGGTATTAGCAATCAGCCCCAGCATTTT. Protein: CASSWRTGGISNQPQHF.

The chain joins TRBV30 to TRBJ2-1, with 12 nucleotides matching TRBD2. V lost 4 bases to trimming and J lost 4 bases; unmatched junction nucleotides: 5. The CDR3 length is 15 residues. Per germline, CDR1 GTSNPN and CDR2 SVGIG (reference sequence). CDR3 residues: CAWNKLAGGYNEQFF. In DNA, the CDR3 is TGTGCCTGGAACAAGCTAGCGGGGGGGTACAATGAGCAGTTCTTC.

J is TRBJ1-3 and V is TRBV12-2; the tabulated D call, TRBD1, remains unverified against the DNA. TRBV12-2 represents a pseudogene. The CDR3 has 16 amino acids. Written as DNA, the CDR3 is TGTGCAAGTCGCTTAGGAGGGGGAAGGTCTGGAAACACCATATATTTT. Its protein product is CASRLGGGRSGNTIYF.

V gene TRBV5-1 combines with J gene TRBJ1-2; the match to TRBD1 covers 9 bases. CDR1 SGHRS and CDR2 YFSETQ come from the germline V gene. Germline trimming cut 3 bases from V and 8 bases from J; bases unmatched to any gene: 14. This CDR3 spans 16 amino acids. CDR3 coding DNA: TGCGCCAGCAGCTCCTCCGGGACAGGGACAACTATGGGCTACACCTTC. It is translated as CASSSSGTGTTMGYTF.

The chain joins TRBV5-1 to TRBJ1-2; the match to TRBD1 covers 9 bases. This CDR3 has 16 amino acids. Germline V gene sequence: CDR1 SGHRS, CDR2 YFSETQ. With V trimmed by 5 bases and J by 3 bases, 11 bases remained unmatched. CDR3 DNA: TGCGCCAGCAGTACTGGACAGGGGTACGGGGACTATGGCTACACCTTC. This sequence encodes CASSTGQGYGDYGYTF.